One and the same sample provided the 6 T cell receptor beta chains below, sequenced in a study of vaccination effects on CD4 cells after COVID-19. No antigen has been identified for these receptors. Once cultured for 10 days, the cells underwent separation to obtain CD4+ T cells. Sequencing used immunoSEQ multiplex PCR; TCRdb keeps in-frame clones, though not all of them. The table has approximately 47,000 clones, about 70% seen once. This sample comprised CD4+ T cells from PBMCs cultured without peptide, obtained before COVID-19 vaccination. Receptor source: a human donor who had a prior SARS-CoV-2 infection.

The rearrangement links TRBV7-2 to TRBJ2-3; 10 positions match TRBD2. V was pared by 8 bases and J by 4 bases, with 6 bases of the junction left unmatched. CDR3 length: 14 residues. Germline CDR1 and CDR2: SGHTA and FQGNSA. The CDR3 coding sequence is TGTGCCAGCGCAAAGCGGGGGGGAGCAGATACGCAGTATTTT. Its protein is CASAKRGGADTQYF.

This clone has a handful of counts. The chain employs TRBV30 and TRBJ2-1; 10 bases align to TRBD2. The CDR3 extends over 12 amino acids. V was clipped by 4 bases and J by 12 bases; unmatched bases: 6. Germline CDR1 is GTSNPN and CDR2 is SVGIG (reference sequence). CDR3 in amino acids: CAWTSGSSGQFF. CDR3 bases: TGTGCCTGGACTAGCGGGAGCAGCGGGCAGTTCTTC.

The V gene is TRBV6-1, the J gene TRBJ2-5; D might be TRBD1 (5 bases). Trimming took off 2 bases at V and 0 bases at J, with 10 bases between the two ends. The CDR3 consists of 15 residues. The germline gives CDR1 MNHNS, CDR2 SASEGT. The CDR3 DNA reads TGTGCCAGCAGTGAAATCCGACAGTACCAAGAGACCCAGTACTTC. It specifies CASSEIRQYQETQYF.

The chain couples TRBV6-6 to TRBJ2-3; D unresolved. This CDR3 is built from 14 residues. Germline V CDR1 and CDR2: MNHNY, SVGAGI (reference sequence). V shed 5 bases and J shed 6 bases, with 15 bases lying between them. The DNA of the CDR3 is TGTGCCAGCAGTCCCCCCCGGGTTGCCGATACGCAGTATTTT. Protein: CASSPPRVADTQYF.

The J gene is TRBJ2-1, the V gene TRBV9, with D possibly matching TRBD2 (5 bases). CDR1 and CDR2 (germline): SGDLS, YYNGEE. V was shortened by 3 bases and J by 0 bases, with 10 bases between the two germline ends. CDR3 size: 15 residues. CDR3 sequence (DNA): TGTGCCAGCAGCGCCGAGGGTAGCTCCTACAATGAGCAGTTCTTC. Translating gives CASSAEGSSYNEQFF.

The genes are TRBV11-3 and TRBJ2-7; perhaps D is TRBD1 or TRBD2 (5 bases each). The V gene lost 5 bases and the J gene lost 11 bases, with 19 bases spanning the gap. Germline V gives CDR1 SGHNT, CDR2 YENEEA. The CDR3 spans 13 residues. The DNA for the CDR3 is TGTGCCAGCAGCCTAAGCCGGGACCAAGGCGAGTACTTC. Translated: CASSLSRDQGEYF.